This T cell receptor (beta chain) was found in a study of T cell repertoires in cytomegalovirus infection. Study-level information: It was recently identified HLA-C-restricted and well-studied HLA-B-restricted CMV epitopes that the study used. TCR beta signatures that were public indicated CMV infection and matching HLA type.

With 3 bases removed from V and 5 bases from J, the gap between germline ends came to 13 bases. The CDR3 length is 13 residues. The germline V gene encodes CDR1 SQVTM and CDR2 ANQGSEA. Comment on this clonotype: Its antigen is unidentified.

From the reads, TCRdb called clonotypes with MiXCR, one entry per CDR3 protein. The repertoire holds approximately 470,000 distinct CDR3 sequences, with more than 40% as singletons. Findings of the study overall: It was HLA-C-restricted CMV-specific TCR beta clonotypes that dominated the response ex vivo. Summed frequency of public TCR beta families distinguished CMV carriers with the relevant HLA.

The source was cultured PBMCs, collected from culture after CMV antigen stimulation. This clonotype was sampled from a human donor in good health (CMV status not recorded). Some clones in this sample may be carry-over from other donors' samples. The rearrangement uses TRBV29-1 and TRBJ1-1, with D unclear. CDR3 amino acids: CSVDQEVGTEAFF. DNA of the CDR3: TGCAGCGTTGATCAGGAAGTCGGAACTGAAGCTTTCTTT.